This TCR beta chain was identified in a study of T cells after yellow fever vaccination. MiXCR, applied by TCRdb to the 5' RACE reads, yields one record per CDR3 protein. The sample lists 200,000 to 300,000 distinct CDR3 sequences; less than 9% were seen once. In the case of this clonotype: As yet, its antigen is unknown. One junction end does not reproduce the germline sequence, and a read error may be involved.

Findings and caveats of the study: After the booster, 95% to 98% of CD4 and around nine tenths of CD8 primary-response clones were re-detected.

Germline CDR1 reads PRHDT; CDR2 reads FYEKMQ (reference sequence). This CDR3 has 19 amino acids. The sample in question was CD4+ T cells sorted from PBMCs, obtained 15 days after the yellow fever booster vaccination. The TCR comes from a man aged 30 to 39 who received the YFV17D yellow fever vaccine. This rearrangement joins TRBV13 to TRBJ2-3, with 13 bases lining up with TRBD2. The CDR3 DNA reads TGTGCCCGCAGCTTGGGGCGGCTTGGACTAGCGGGAGTTGCTGATACGCAGTATTTT. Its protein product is CARSLGRLGLAGVADTQYF. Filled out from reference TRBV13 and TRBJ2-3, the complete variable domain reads AAGVIQSPRHLIKEKRETATLKCYPIPRHDTVYWYQQGPGQDPQFLISFYEKMQSDKGSIPDRFSAQQFSDYHSELNMSSLELGDSALYFCARSLGRLGLAGVADTQYFGPGTRLTVL.